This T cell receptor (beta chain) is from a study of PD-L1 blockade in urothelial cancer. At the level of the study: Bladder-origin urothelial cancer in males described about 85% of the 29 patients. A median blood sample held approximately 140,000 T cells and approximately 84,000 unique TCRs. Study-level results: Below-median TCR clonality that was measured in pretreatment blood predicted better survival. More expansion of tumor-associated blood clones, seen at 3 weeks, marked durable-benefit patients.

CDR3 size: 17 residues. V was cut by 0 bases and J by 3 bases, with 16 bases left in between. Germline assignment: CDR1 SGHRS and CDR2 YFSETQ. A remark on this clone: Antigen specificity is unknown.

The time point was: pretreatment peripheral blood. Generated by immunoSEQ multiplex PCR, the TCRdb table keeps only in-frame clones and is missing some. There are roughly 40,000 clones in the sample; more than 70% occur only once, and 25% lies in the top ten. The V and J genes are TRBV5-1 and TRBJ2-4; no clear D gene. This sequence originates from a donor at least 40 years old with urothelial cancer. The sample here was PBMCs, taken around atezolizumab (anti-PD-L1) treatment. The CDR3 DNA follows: TGCGCCAGCAGCTTGGTGGTGGGCCCTTCCGGCAAAAACATTCAGTACTTC. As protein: CASSLVVGPSGKNIQYF.